The 23 T cell receptor beta chains reported below all come from one sample, sequenced in a study of human T cells and chemical hapten exposure. Time point meaning: pre-sensitization, week 0. As for treatment: therapeutic diphenylcyclopropenone sensitization with weekly scalp DPC. TCRdb re-called the RACE reads through MiXCR, storing one row per CDR3 protein. The repertoire includes tens of thousands of distinct CDR3 sequences, 5.5% to 7.5% of them detected once, and 1.6% sits in the top ten. Sample: whole blood, taken in connection with sensitization to the hapten diphenylcyclopropenone (DPC). These receptors were obtained from a woman in her twenties or thirties with alopecia areata. Some clones in this sample may be carry-over from other donors' samples.

About this clonotype: Given a much more abundant clone one base away, this may be a read error. The J gene is TRBJ2-7, the V gene TRBV7-2, with D hard to call. V was pared by 0 bases and J by 7 bases, with 10 bases between. The CDR3 loop spans 13 amino acids. The V gene's germline CDR1 is SGHTA and CDR2 FQGNSA. CDR3 sequence: CASSLASAQEQYF. DNA for the CDR3: TGTGCCAGCAGCTTAGCATCAGCCCAGGAGCAGTACTTC.

This clonotype was seen only a few times. The gene calls are TRBV9 and TRBJ1-1; D remains unclear. This CDR3 is built from 14 residues. Per the germline V gene, CDR1 is SGDLS and CDR2 is YYNGEE. The V end was cut by 0 bases, the J end by 6 bases, with 12 bases between. For the CDR3, the DNA is TGTGCCAGCAGCGTAGGGGAGTCCGGGGCTGAAGCTTTCTTT. Amino acid sequence: CASSVGESGAEAFF.

This clonotype was counted many times. This chain links TRBV5-4 with TRBJ2-3, with TRBD2 matching over 11 bases. The length of the CDR3 is 15 residues. V gave up 1 base and J gave up 3 bases; unmatched junction bases: 1. Looked up from germline, CDR1 is SGHNT and CDR2 is YYREEE (reference sequence). CDR3 sequence (DNA): TGTGCCAGCAGCTTGAGGACTAGCGGGACAGATACGCAGTATTTT. As protein: CASSLRTSGTDTQYF. The full variable domain, in which reference TRBV5-4 and TRBJ2-3 provide the parts outside the CDR3, is ETGVTQSPTHLIKTRGQQVTLRCSSQSGHNTVSWYQQALGQGPQFIFQYYREEENGRGNFPPRFSGLQFPNYSSELNVNALELDDSALYLCASSLRTSGTDTQYFGPGTRLTVL.

The V gene is TRBV29-1, the J gene TRBJ2-2, with D possibly matching TRBD1 (5 bases). CDR1 SQVTM and CDR2 ANQGSEA come from the germline V gene. V lost 4 bases and J lost 1, with 7 bases in between. This CDR3 contains 13 residues. The CDR3 nucleotides read TGCAGCGTTGTACAGGAGAACACCGGGGAGCTGTTTTTT. Translated: CSVVQENTGELFF.

The table lists this clonotype with many counts. V usage is TRBV29-1 and J usage is TRBJ2-1, with D perhaps matching TRBD2 (6 bases). Germline CDR1 reads SQVTM; CDR2 reads ANQGSEA. Trimming took off 0 bases at V and 3 bases at J, with 15 bases between the two ends. CDR3 length: 16 amino acids. This CDR3 reads CSVEEAVAAHYNEQFF. In DNA form, the CDR3 reads TGCAGCGTTGAAGAGGCGGTAGCGGCCCACTACAATGAGCAGTTCTTC.

This clonotype was counted only a few times. V is TRBV14 and J is TRBJ1-6; TRBD1 might be the D (6 bases). Germline V CDR1 and CDR2: SGHDN, FVKESK. Trimming pared 1 base from V and 7 bases from J, leaving 14 bases between. This CDR3 comprises 16 residues. The CDR3 protein is CASSQGQALLNSPLHF. In nucleotides, the CDR3 is TGTGCCAGCAGCCAAGGACAGGCCCTTCTGAATTCACCCCTCCACTTT.

In its sample, this clonotype was seen a few times. The chain joins TRBV20-1 to TRBJ2-3, with TRBD2 matching over 8 bases. J lost 2 bases, V lost 3 bases, and 10 bases had no gene match. The CDR3 has 16 amino acids. CDR1 DFQATT and CDR2 SNEGSKA come from the germline V gene (reference sequence). The CDR3 region has the DNA TGCAGTGCTAGTAATCTGGGGACTAGATACACAGATACGCAGTATTTT. Its translation is CSASNLGTRYTDTQYF.

Ten or more counts support this clonotype. The chain joins TRBV20-1 to TRBJ2-5; 9 bases agree with TRBD1. The CDR3 sequence is 15 residues long. Germline lookup yields CDR1 DFQATT and CDR2 SNEGSKA (reference sequence). V lost 2 bases and J lost 7; bases outside the gene matches: 11. CDR3 in amino acids: CSARPDGTGLRTQYF. DNA of the CDR3: TGCAGTGCTAGACCCGACGGGACAGGGCTTCGGACCCAGTACTTC.

This chain links TRBV14 with TRBJ1-3; unclear D gene. Germline CDR1 is SGHDN and CDR2 is FVKESK. The CDR3 has 13 amino acids. V lost 4 bases and J lost 1, with 5 bases in between. CDR3 sequence (DNA): TGTGCCAGCAGCCGAAATTCTGGAAACACCATATATTTT. This encodes CASSRNSGNTIYF.

This clonotype was detected ten times or more. The rearrangement links TRBV10-3 to TRBJ1-6, with TRBD1 as a possible D gene (6 bases). Germline CDR1 is ENHRY and CDR2 is SYGVKD. This CDR3 region has 15 residues. V lost 3 bases to trimming and J lost 8 bases, with 14 bases between them. The CDR3 region is CAISDARGGDSPLHF. Here the CDR3 DNA reads TGTGCCATCAGTGACGCCAGGGGTGGGGATTCACCCCTCCACTTT.

This clonotype was seen at least ten times. This chain links TRBV12-3 or TRBV12-4 with TRBJ1-5; 7 bases fit TRBD1. The CDR3 has 14 amino acids. Trimming cost V 5 bases and J 6 bases; bases outside gene matches: 7. The CDR3 loop reads CASSPRQGGQPQHF. The CDR3 DNA reads as TGTGCCAGCAGTCCCCGACAGGGCGGTCAGCCCCAGCATTTT.

This clonotype was recorded at least ten times. This chain links TRBV6-2 or TRBV6-3 with TRBJ2-5, with D perhaps being TRBD1 or TRBD2 (6 bases each). The V gene's germline CDR1 is MNHEY and CDR2 SVGEGT. The V gene lost 2 bases and the J gene lost 4 bases, with 11 bases spanning the gap. This CDR3 spans 14 amino acids. The CDR3 protein is CASSYPGGGETQYF. CDR3 in DNA: TGTGCCAGCAGTTACCCCGGGGGCGGAGAGACCCAGTACTTC.

The V call is TRBV7-9, the J call TRBJ2-3; no clear D gene. Deletions cut 3 bases from V and 0 bases from J, with 22 bases between. Per the germline V gene, CDR1 is SEHNR and CDR2 is FQNEAQ (reference sequence). The CDR3 extends over 19 amino acids. The CDR3 nucleotides are TGTGCCAGCAGCTTGCGCCCTTTATTCCAGGAGAGTAGCACAGATACGCAGTATTTT. Amino acid sequence: CASSLRPLFQESSTDTQYF.

Ten or more counts support this clonotype. The chain has TRBV10-3 and TRBJ1-1, with a possible D match to TRBD1 (6 bases). V was cut by 1 base and J by 6 bases, with 6 bases left in between. Per the germline V gene, CDR1 is ENHRY and CDR2 is SYGVKD. This CDR3 contains 12 residues. The CDR3, as DNA: TGTGCCATCAGTGAGTGGGGGCCTGAAGCTTTCTTT. Translated: CAISEWGPEAFF.

This clonotype showed up many times. V usage is TRBV10-3 and J usage is TRBJ1-5, with D possibly being TRBD1 (5 bases). Germline values: CDR1 ENHRY, CDR2 SYGVKD. Trimming left V 8 bases short and J 4 bases short, with 15 bases between. The CDR3 has 14 residues. Here the CDR3 reads CAISGTPRNQPQHF. CDR3 bases: TGTGCCATCTCCGGGACTCCCAGAAATCAGCCCCAGCATTTT.

This clonotype appeared many times. This chain links TRBV7-9 with TRBJ2-7, with D possibly being TRBD1 or TRBD2 (5 bases each). CDR3 length: 15 residues. Trimming pared 8 bases from V and 4 bases from J, leaving 21 bases between. The germline V gene has CDR1 SEHNR and CDR2 FQNEAQ (reference sequence). The CDR3 sequence is CASGYPDGARYEQYF. DNA of the CDR3: TGTGCCAGCGGCTACCCCGACGGGGCGCGTTACGAGCAGTACTTC.

In this sample, this clonotype turned up a few times. V and J are TRBV14 and TRBJ1-6; perhaps TRBD1 as D (5 bases). The CDR3 sequence is 18 residues long. Germline CDR1 SGHDN, CDR2 FVKESK. V was trimmed by 0 bases and J by 0 bases, leaving 12 bases between them. CDR3 in amino acids: CASSQERGKSSYNSPLHF. The DNA of the CDR3 is TGTGCCAGCAGCCAAGAAAGGGGCAAGAGCTCCTATAATTCACCCCTCCACTTT.

This clonotype showed up just a few times. The chain couples TRBV15 to TRBJ1-5; no clear D gene. The CDR3 is 16 residues long. Per the germline V gene, CDR1 is LNHNV and CDR2 is YYDKDF (reference sequence). The V gene lost 1 base and the J gene lost 4 bases, with 14 bases spanning the gap. Written as DNA, the CDR3 is TGTGCCACCAGCAGAGCTGCAGGAGCCTTAAATCAGCCCCAGCATTTT. As protein: CATSRAAGALNQPQHF. Together with reference TRBV15 and TRBJ1-5, the CDR3 gives the full variable domain: DAMVIQNPRYQVTQFGKPVTLSCSQTLNHNVMYWYQQKSSQAPKLLFHYYDKDFNNEADTPDNFQSRRPNTSFCFLDIRSPGLGDTAMYLCATSRAAGALNQPQHFGDGTRLSIL.

This sequence joins TRBV5-1 and TRBJ2-5, with 10 bases lining up with TRBD2. The CDR3 totals 16 residues. Per the germline V gene, CDR1 is SGHRS and CDR2 is YFSETQ. The ends lost 5 bases at V and 5 bases at J; junction bases unmatched: 12. Here the CDR3 DNA reads TGCGCCAGCAGTTTGAGCGGGGGGGCCGTCGCGGAGACCCAGTACTTC. Amino acid sequence: CASSLSGGAVAETQYF.

This clonotype appeared many times. This chain connects TRBV10-2 to TRBJ2-1; possible D gene TRBD2, 6 bases. CDR3 size: 16 residues. V was cut by 5 bases and J by 8 bases, with 22 bases left in between. Germline V gene sequence: CDR1 WSHSY, CDR2 SAAADI. Here the CDR3 DNA reads TGCGCCAGCAGTCCCCTTTTGTTAGCGGCCCAAGATGAGCAGTTCTTC. Protein product: CASSPLLLAAQDEQFF.

This clonotype has ten or more counts. The chain has TRBV11-2 and TRBJ2-6, with a weak D call TRBD1 (5 bases). This CDR3 is 17 amino acids long. Trimming stripped 1 base from V and 2 bases from J, with 12 bases between. Germline-derived CDR1 and CDR2 are SGHAT and FQNNGV. The CDR3 nucleotides are TGTGCCAGCAGCTTAGGACAGTCCCCCCCTGGGGCCAACGTCCTGACTTTC. It encodes CASSLGQSPPGANVLTF.

Ten or more counts support this clonotype. The chain employs TRBV5-1 and TRBJ2-3; D is perhaps TRBD2 (5 bases). Trimming stripped 3 bases from V and 0 bases from J, with 5 bases between. The CDR3 is 13 amino acids. From germline, CDR1 is SGHRS and CDR2 YFSETQ. CDR3 sequence (DNA): TGCGCCAGCAGCTGGACTAGCACAGATACGCAGTATTTT. Protein: CASSWTSTDTQYF.

This chain uses TRBV7-7 with TRBJ2-1; 8 bases fit TRBD2. The CDR3 sequence is 15 residues long. Germline CDR1 and CDR2: SSHAT and FNYEAQ (reference sequence). The ends lost 5 bases at V and 6 bases at J; junction bases unmatched: 9. CDR3 sequence reads: CASSQGLAPGNEQFF. The CDR3 coding sequence is TGTGCCAGCAGCCAAGGACTAGCTCCGGGCAATGAGCAGTTCTTC.